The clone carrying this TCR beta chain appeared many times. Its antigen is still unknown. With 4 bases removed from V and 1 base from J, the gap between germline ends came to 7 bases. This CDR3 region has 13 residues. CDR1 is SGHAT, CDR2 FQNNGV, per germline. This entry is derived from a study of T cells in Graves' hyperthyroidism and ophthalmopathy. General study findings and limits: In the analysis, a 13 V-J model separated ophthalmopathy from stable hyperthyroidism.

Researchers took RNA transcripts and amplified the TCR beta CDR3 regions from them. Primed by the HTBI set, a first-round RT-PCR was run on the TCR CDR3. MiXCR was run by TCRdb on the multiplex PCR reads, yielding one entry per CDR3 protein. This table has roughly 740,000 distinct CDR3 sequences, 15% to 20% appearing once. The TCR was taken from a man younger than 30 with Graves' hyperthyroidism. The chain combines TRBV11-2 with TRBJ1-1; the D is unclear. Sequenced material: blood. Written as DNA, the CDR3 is TGTGCCAGCAGCTGGAGATGGAACACTGAAGCTTTCTTT. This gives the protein CASSWRWNTEAFF.